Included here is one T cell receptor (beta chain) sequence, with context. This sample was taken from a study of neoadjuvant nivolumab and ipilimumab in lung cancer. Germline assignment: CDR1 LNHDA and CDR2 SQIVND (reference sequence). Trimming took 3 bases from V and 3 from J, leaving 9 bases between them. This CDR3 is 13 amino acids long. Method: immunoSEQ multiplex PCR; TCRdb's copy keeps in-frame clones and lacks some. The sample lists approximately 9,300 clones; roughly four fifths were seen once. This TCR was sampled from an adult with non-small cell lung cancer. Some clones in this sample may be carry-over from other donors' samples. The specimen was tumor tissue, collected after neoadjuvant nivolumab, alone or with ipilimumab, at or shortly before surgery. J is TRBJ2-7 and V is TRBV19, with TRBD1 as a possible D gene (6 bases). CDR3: CASSMGAYYEQYF. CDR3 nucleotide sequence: TGTGCCAGTAGTATGGGGGCCTACTACGAGCAGTACTTC.